Listed below are T cell receptor beta chains from one sample, sequenced in a study of shared clonotypes between healthy human individuals. Produced via immunoSEQ multiplex PCR; TCRdb's table is partial and in-frame only. The repertoire holds over a million clones, with approximately 98% as singletons. The specimen sequenced was naive CD4+ T cells sorted from blood. The receptors come from a man under 40 in good health. Both conserved end residues are part of each CDR3. Each record gives: J gene, V gene, clone size, D gene, CDR3 DNA, CDR3 protein. D genes are given only for firm matches. Clone size, where shown, is once, few, many, or a class for clones that have expanded.

J: TRBJ2-7
V: TRBV5-6
size: once
D: NA
DNA: TGTGCCAGCAGCCTGGTCACTACCTACGAGCAGTACTTC
CDR3: CASSLVTTYEQYF

J: TRBJ2-7
V: TRBV10-3
size: NA
D: TRBD2
DNA: TGTGCCATCAGTGGAGTCGCGGGAGGACCCTACGAGCAGTACTTC
CDR3: CAISGVAGGPYEQYF

J: TRBJ2-1
V: TRBV5-1
size: NA
D: NA
DNA: TGCGCCAGCAGCTTGGCCAGCGGGGAGCAGTTCTTC
CDR3: CASSLASGEQFF

J: TRBJ2-3
V: TRBV18
size: once
D: NA
DNA: TGTGCCAGCTCACCACGGGGCGCCGGACCAGATACGCAGTATTTT
CDR3: CASSPRGAGPDTQYF

J: TRBJ1-5
V: TRBV5-6
size: NA
D: NA
DNA: TGTGCCAGCAGCTTAACAGGGAATAGCAATCAGCCCCAGCATTTT
CDR3: CASSLTGNSNQPQHF

J: TRBJ2-5
V: TRBV15
size: NA
D: TRBD2
DNA: TGTGCCACCAGCAGAGATGCGGGAGGGTTCCAAGAGACCCAGTACTTC
CDR3: CATSRDAGGFQETQYF

J: TRBJ2-7
V: TRBV7-2
size: NA
D: NA
DNA: TGTGCCAGCAGCTTGTCTACCGGGAGCTCCTACGAGCAGTACTTC
CDR3: CASSLSTGSSYEQYF

J: TRBJ2-3
V: TRBV6-6
size: once
D: NA
DNA: TGTGCCAGCAGCAGCCTACAGGGTGCCTATCTAGATACGCAGTATTTT
CDR3: CASSSLQGAYLDTQYF

J: TRBJ2-2
V: TRBV28
size: NA
D: NA
DNA: TGTGCCAGCAGTTTATTGGCAGGGGAGCTGTTTTTT
CDR3: CASSLLAGELFF

J: TRBJ2-2
V: TRBV4-3
size: NA
D: TRBD1
DNA: TGCGCCAGCAGCCAAGATCTCCGGACAGGGACGTCGAACACCGGGGAGCTGTTTTTT
CDR3: CASSQDLRTGTSNTGELFF

J: TRBJ2-7
V: TRBV7-2
size: NA
D: NA
DNA: TGTGCCAGCAGCTCCTACCCGACAGTGACCTACGAGCAGTACTTC
CDR3: CASSSYPTVTYEQYF

J: TRBJ2-7
V: TRBV9
size: once
D: TRBD2
DNA: TGTGCCAGCAGCGTAGGTAGCGGGGTCCCCTACGAGCAGTACTTC
CDR3: CASSVGSGVPYEQYF

J: TRBJ2-2
V: TRBV7-3
size: once
D: NA
DNA: TGTGCCAGCAGCTCGGGGGCGGTCACCGGGGAGCTGTTTTTT
CDR3: CASSSGAVTGELFF

J: TRBJ2-3
V: TRBV5-4
size: NA
D: TRBD2
DNA: TGTGCCAGCAGCCAACTAGCGGGACCCACAGATACGCAGTATTTT
CDR3: CASSQLAGPTDTQYF

J: TRBJ2-2
V: TRBV11-2
size: NA
D: NA
DNA: TGTGCCAGCCCCAGAGGAGGGGCGAACACCGGGGAGCTGTTTTTT
CDR3: CASPRGGANTGELFF

J: TRBJ2-7
V: TRBV19
size: NA
D: TRBD2
DNA: TGTGCCAGTAGACAGGCGGGAGAGGTAAACTACGAGCAGTACTTC
CDR3: CASRQAGEVNYEQYF

J: TRBJ1-2
V: TRBV5-1
size: few
D: NA
DNA: TGCGCCAGCAGCTTGGACAGGGAGAACTATGGCTACACCTTC
CDR3: CASSLDRENYGYTF

J: TRBJ2-1
V: TRBV19
size: NA
D: NA
DNA: TGTGCCAGTAGTAGAGGAGGGACAAGCAATGAGCAGTTCTTC
CDR3: CASSRGGTSNEQFF

J: TRBJ1-6
V: TRBV4-3
size: NA
D: NA
DNA: TGCGCCAGCAGCCAAGATAAGTGGTCTTCACCCCTCCACTTT
CDR3: CASSQDKWSSPLHF

J: TRBJ2-7
V: TRBV2
size: NA
D: TRBD1
DNA: TGTGCCAGCAGGGAGATCCGCCGGGACAGGGGTCACGAGCAGTACTTC
CDR3: CASREIRRDRGHEQYF

J: TRBJ2-3
V: TRBV2
size: NA
D: NA
DNA: TGTGCCAGCACCGAGGAAGTGGGGCGGACGCAGTATTTT
CDR3: CASTEEVGRTQYF

J: TRBJ1-1
V: TRBV18
size: NA
D: NA
DNA: TGTGCCAGCTCCACAAAAGGGAACACTGAAGCTTTCTTT
CDR3: CASSTKGNTEAFF

J: TRBJ1-2
V: TRBV29-1
size: NA
D: TRBD1
DNA: TGCAGCGTTAACAGGGGCGGCAACTATGGCTACACCTTC
CDR3: CSVNRGGNYGYTF

J: TRBJ1-5
V: TRBV7-2
size: once
D: TRBD1
DNA: TGTGCCAGCAGCTTAAATCTGGACAGGAAACAGCCCCAGCATTTT
CDR3: CASSLNLDRKQPQHF

J: TRBJ2-1
V: TRBV18
size: NA
D: TRBD2
DNA: TGTGCCAGCTCACCACCGGGACTAGCGGGAGAGGAGCAGTTCTTC
CDR3: CASSPPGLAGEEQFF

J: TRBJ2-5
V: TRBV18
size: NA
D: NA
DNA: TGTGCCAGCTCGCCCTTCATTGAGACCCAGTACTTC
CDR3: CASSPFIETQYF

J: TRBJ1-5
V: TRBV19
size: NA
D: NA
DNA: TGTGCCAGTACCTCCCAGGATAGATCTCAGCATTTT
CDR3: CASTSQDRSQHF

J: TRBJ2-1
V: TRBV2
size: NA
D: NA
DNA: TGTGCCAGCAGGACCAGAACTAGTAACTCCTACAATGAGCAGTTCTTC
CDR3: CASRTRTSNSYNEQFF

J: TRBJ2-3
V: TRBV5-4
size: NA
D: TRBD2
DNA: TGTGCCAGCAGCAAAAAGCGGGAGGGGGGCACAGATACGCAGTATTTT
CDR3: CASSKKREGGTDTQYF

J: TRBJ2-7
V: TRBV5-1
size: NA
D: NA
DNA: TGCGCCAGCAAAAAGGCGGGCCCGGCGCTCGAGCAGTACTTC
CDR3: CASKKAGPALEQYF

J: TRBJ1-5
V: TRBV10-3
size: NA
D: NA
DNA: TGTGCCATCAGCCCAGGGTATAGCAATCAGCCCCAGCATTTT
CDR3: CAISPGYSNQPQHF

J: TRBJ2-5
V: TRBV15
size: once
D: NA
DNA: TGTGCCACCAGCAGAGGCTTAGAGACCCAGTACTTC
CDR3: CATSRGLETQYF

J: TRBJ2-2
V: TRBV30
size: once
D: TRBD2
DNA: TGTGCCTGGAGACATAGCGGGAGGGTTCCCGGGGAGCTGTTTTTT
CDR3: CAWRHSGRVPGELFF

J: TRBJ2-3
V: TRBV5-1
size: NA
D: TRBD2
DNA: TGCGCCAGCAGTACTAGGACTAGCGGGATTGGCACAGATACGCAGTATTTT
CDR3: CASSTRTSGIGTDTQYF

J: TRBJ2-7
V: TRBV6-7
size: NA
D: NA
DNA: TGTGCCAGGGGGACCCCAGGAAACCGGGGAGTCGAGCAGTACTTC
CDR3: CARGTPGNRGVEQYF